These T cell receptor beta chains were read from a single sample in a study of CD8+ T cells in alopecia areata. Sequencing was performed with immunoSEQ multiplex PCR; in TCRdb, only in-frame clones are kept and a portion is missing. The profile shows roughly 220,000 clones, under 40% of them singletons. The specimen was CD4+ T cells sorted from blood, collected between weeks 30 and 35, from a patient treated with tofacitinib. Receptors were obtained from a human donor with alopecia areata. CDR3s include the opening cysteine and the closing phenylalanine or tryptophan. A D gene is named only where the DNA matches it firmly. Not every row has a clone size; where given, it reads once, few, many or a size class.

clone_size	v_call	d_call	j_call	cdr3_aa	cdr3_nt
few	TRBV30	.	TRBJ1-2	CAWEVVQGKGYTF	TGTGCCTGGGAGGTGGTCCAGGGGAAAGGCTACACCTTC
.	TRBV5-4	.	TRBJ2-7	CASSSSIKQYF	TGTGCCAGCAGCTCGTCTATCAAGCAGTACTTC
.	TRBV9	TRBD2	TRBJ2-1	CASSESGRISYNEQFF	TGTGCCAGCAGCGAAAGCGGGAGGATCTCCTACAATGAGCAGTTCTTC
.	TRBV4-1	TRBD2	TRBJ2-5	CASSQAAGTSGRMMYQETQYF	TGCGCCAGCAGCCAAGCTGCCGGGACTAGCGGGAGGATGATGTACCAAGAGACCCAGTACTTC
.	TRBV28	.	TRBJ1-1	CASSRGGIGAFF	TGTGCCAGCAGCCGGGGGGGAATCGGGGCTTTCTTT
few	TRBV7-2	TRBD1	TRBJ1-2	CASSPRTGGSSYANYGYTF	TGTGCCAGCAGCCCACGGACAGGGGGCTCCAGTTATGCTAACTATGGCTACACCTTC
few	TRBV30	.	TRBJ1-2	CAWSMEPYGYTF	TGTGCCTGGAGTATGGAGCCCTATGGCTACACCTTC
few	TRBV7-9	.	TRBJ1-4	CASSLGRTNEKLFF	TGTGCCAGCAGCTTAGGACGCACTAATGAAAAACTGTTTTTT
.	TRBV6-5	TRBD1	TRBJ2-7	CASSYRDREYEQYF	TGTGCCAGCAGTTATCGGGACAGGGAGTACGAGCAGTACTTC
.	TRBV29-1	TRBD1	TRBJ1-5	CSVGTMTGGRGQPQHF	TGCAGCGTTGGCACCATGACAGGGGGTCGGGGTCAGCCCCAGCATTTT
many	TRBV18	TRBD1	TRBJ2-3	CASGRDSSTDTQYF	TGTGCCAGCGGCCGGGACAGCAGCACAGATACGCAGTATTTT
few	TRBV5-1	.	TRBJ2-7	CASSLGSARSYEQYF	TGCGCCAGCAGCTTGGGTTCGGCCAGATCCTACGAGCAGTACTTC
.	TRBV6-6	.	TRBJ2-1	CASSYSRDLNEQFF	TGTGCCAGCAGTTACTCCCGGGACCTCAATGAGCAGTTCTTC
.	TRBV30	.	TRBJ1-3	CAWSGAGGNTIYF	TGTGCCTGGAGTGGGGCAGGCGGAAACACCATATATTTT
many	TRBV29-1	.	TRBJ1-1	CSVEVGYLSTEAFF	TGCAGCGTTGAAGTTGGGTACCTCTCCACTGAAGCTTTCTTT
few	TRBV2	.	TRBJ1-3	CASSESGGNTIYF	TGTGCCAGCAGCGAAAGTGGGGGAAACACCATATATTTT
.	TRBV5-1	TRBD2	TRBJ2-1	CASSAGLAGFYNEQFF	TGCGCCAGCAGCGCGGGACTAGCGGGGTTCTACAATGAGCAGTTCTTC